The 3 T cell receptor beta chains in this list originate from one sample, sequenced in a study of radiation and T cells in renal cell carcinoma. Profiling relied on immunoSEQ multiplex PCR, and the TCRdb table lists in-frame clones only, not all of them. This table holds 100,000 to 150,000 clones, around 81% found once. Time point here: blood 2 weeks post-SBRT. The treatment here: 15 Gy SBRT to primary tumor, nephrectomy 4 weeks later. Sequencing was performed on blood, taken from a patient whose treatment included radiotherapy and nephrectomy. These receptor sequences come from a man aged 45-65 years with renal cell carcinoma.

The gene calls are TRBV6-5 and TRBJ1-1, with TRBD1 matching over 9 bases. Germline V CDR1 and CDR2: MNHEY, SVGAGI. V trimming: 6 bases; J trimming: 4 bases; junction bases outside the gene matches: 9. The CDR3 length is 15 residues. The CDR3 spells CASSGTGGPGTEAFF. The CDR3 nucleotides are TGTGCCAGCAGCGGAACAGGGGGCCCAGGCACTGAAGCTTTCTTT.

CDR3 bases: TGTGCCGCGGGGGTTGACTATGGCTACACCTTC. Protein sequence: CAAGVDYGYTF. The chain employs TRBV10-3 and TRBJ1-2, with D maybe TRBD1 (5 bases). V lost 11 bases to trimming and J lost 3 bases, with 10 bases between them. CDR1 and CDR2 (germline): ENHRY, SYGVKD. The CDR3 is made up of 11 amino acids.

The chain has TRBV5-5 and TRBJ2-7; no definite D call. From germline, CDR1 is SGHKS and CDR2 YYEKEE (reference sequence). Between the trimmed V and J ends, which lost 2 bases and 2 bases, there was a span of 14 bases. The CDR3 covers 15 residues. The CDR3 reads CASSFGSPPPYEQYF. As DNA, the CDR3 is TGTGCCAGCAGCTTCGGTAGTCCCCCTCCCTACGAGCAGTACTTC.